One sample yielded the 26 T cell receptor beta chains listed below, sequenced in a study of cytomegalovirus exposure and HLA in healthy donors. PCR was performed using 60 Vbeta and 13 Jbeta primers. Libraries were prepared by immunoSEQ multiplex PCR; TCRdb keeps only in-frame clonotypes and omits some of them. Among roughly 180,000 clones listed, approximately 79% were seen once. The sample was PBMCs. These receptors all come from a girl aged 10-17 years in good health and CMV-seropositive.

In this sample, this clone turned up once. This chain joins TRBV4-3 and TRBJ2-7; D remains unclear. There are 13 residues in the CDR3. From germline, CDR1 is LGHNA and CDR2 YSLEER. Trimming pared 0 bases from V and 6 bases from J, leaving 9 bases between. The CDR3 here is CASSQETGSEQYF. The CDR3 DNA reads TGCGCCAGCAGCCAAGAAACGGGTAGCGAGCAGTACTTC.

The CDR3 bases are TGCGCCAGCAGCCCCGGACTAGCGGGGGTGGTTACGCAGTATTTT. Translation gives CASSPGLAGVVTQYF. The J gene is TRBJ2-3, the V gene TRBV5-1; 13 positions match TRBD2. The CDR3 spans 15 residues. The germline gives CDR1 SGHRS, CDR2 YFSETQ. V shed 4 bases and J 8 bases; nucleotides not matched to a gene: 7.

This chain links TRBV23-1 with TRBJ1-4; TRBD1 is a possible D gene (6 bases). TRBV23-1 is flagged as an ORF with uncertain function. The V and J ends lost 4 bases and 1 base respectively, with 25 bases between them. The CDR3 totals 20 residues. CDR3 loop: CASSLIIYSYSRGTNEKLFF. In nucleotides, the CDR3 is TGCGCCAGCAGTCTTATCATATATTCCTACTCCAGGGGAACTAATGAAAAACTGTTTTTT.

The CDR3 sequence is CASRQTDTQYF. CDR3 nucleotides: TGTGCCAGCAGACAAACAGATACGCAGTATTTT. This chain joins TRBV6-5 and TRBJ2-3; D is undetermined. V was shortened by 6 bases and J by 3 bases, with 4 bases between the two germline ends. Germline CDR1 reads MNHEY; CDR2 reads SVGAGI. The CDR3 extends over 11 amino acids.

The chain joins TRBV18 to TRBJ2-3, with 9 bases that match TRBD2. Germline V gives CDR1 KGHSH, CDR2 LQKENI. V lost 3 bases and J lost 3; bases outside the gene matches: 10. CDR3 length equals 17 residues. Written as DNA, the CDR3 is TGTGCCAGCTCACCCCCCCGGGGCGGGGGGGCAACAGATACGCAGTATTTT. This translates into CASSPPRGGGATDTQYF.

This clone was picked up a small number of times. The chain links TRBV10-1 to TRBJ2-1, with TRBD2 matching 11 bases. The germline V gene encodes CDR1 WNHNN and CDR2 SYGVQD (reference sequence). The V segment lost 5 bases and the J segment 6 bases; nucleotides outside the gene matches: 6. The CDR3 is 15 residues long. The CDR3 region is CASSLTSGDVNEQFF. Here the CDR3 DNA reads TGCGCCAGCAGTCTGACTAGCGGGGATGTCAATGAGCAGTTCTTC.

This chain links TRBV7-2 with TRBJ2-3, with unresolved D. The CDR3 is 15 residues long. V was clipped by 1 base and J by 6 bases, with 14 bases between them. The V gene's germline CDR1 is SGHTA and CDR2 FQGNSA. The CDR3 DNA is TGTGCCAGCAGCTTAGTTTTCGGTCTTGGTGATACGCAGTATTTT. It encodes CASSLVFGLGDTQYF.

CDR3: CASSQLRTGGSPLHF. CDR3 DNA: TGTGCCAGCAGTCAATTACGGACAGGTGGTTCACCCCTCCACTTT. This rearrangement joins TRBV6-5 to TRBJ1-6; 7 bases match TRBD1. The trim removed 5 bases at V and 9 bases at J, leaving 10 bases unmatched. The CDR3 is 15 residues long. Germline V gene sequence: CDR1 MNHEY, CDR2 SVGAGI.

This clone was observed a handful of times. The genes are TRBV7-9 and TRBJ1-5; unclear D gene. The CDR3 contains 15 residues. The V and J ends lost 6 bases and 3 bases respectively, with 15 bases between them. Per germline, CDR1 SEHNR and CDR2 FQNEAQ (reference sequence). Here the CDR3 reads CASSESTGDNQPQHF. In nucleotides, the CDR3 is TGTGCCAGCAGTGAATCTACCGGGGACAATCAGCCCCAGCATTTT.

The chain has TRBV4-3 and TRBJ2-3; 11 bases agree with TRBD2. The CDR3 contains 16 residues. Germline V gene sequence: CDR1 LGHNA, CDR2 YSLEER. With 0 bases clipped from V and 4 bases from J, the junction kept 3 bases outside the gene matches. The CDR3: CASSQDFSGGADTQYF. DNA for the CDR3: TGCGCCAGCAGCCAAGATTTTAGCGGGGGGGCAGATACGCAGTATTTT.

The V call is TRBV11-2, the J call TRBJ2-7, with 13 bases identical to TRBD2. From germline, CDR1 is SGHAT and CDR2 FQNNGV. CDR3 length: 16 amino acids. V dropped 1 base and J dropped 2; count of bases not matched to a gene: 2. DNA of the CDR3: TGTGCCAGCAGCTTAGGACTAGCGGGGGGACCCTACGAGCAGTACTTC. Protein sequence: CASSLGLAGGPYEQYF.

In its sample, this clone was seen a few times. V gene TRBV5-1 combines with J gene TRBJ2-7, with a tentative D call TRBD2 (5 bases). V lost 2 bases and J 2 bases, leaving 14 bases between the germline ends. The germline V gene has CDR1 SGHRS and CDR2 YFSETQ. The CDR3 spans 15 residues. CDR3 protein: CASSLRAAETYEQYF. The DNA for the CDR3 is TGCGCCAGCAGCTTAAGGGCAGCGGAAACCTACGAGCAGTACTTC. The full variable domain, with the rest looked up from reference TRBV5-1 and TRBJ2-7, is KAGVTQTPRYLIKTRGQQVTLSCSPISGHRSVSWYQQTPGQGLQFLFEYFSETQRNKGNFPGRFSGRQFSNSRSEMNVSTLELGDSALYLCASSLRAAETYEQYFGPGTRLTVT.

The chain employs TRBV7-9 and TRBJ1-2; 9 bases are a match to TRBD1. This CDR3 region has 13 residues. With V trimmed by 8 bases and J by 3 bases, 4 bases remained unmatched. The germline gives CDR1 SEHNR, CDR2 FQNEAQ (reference sequence). The CDR3 nucleotides are TGTGCCAGCTCTAGGACAGGGGACTATGGCTACACCTTC. Its translation is CASSRTGDYGYTF.

The chain joins TRBV13 to TRBJ2-5, with 7 bases matching TRBD2. The CDR3 sequence is 15 residues long. Germline V lookup: CDR1 PRHDT, CDR2 FYEKMQ (reference sequence). After removal of 5 bases from V and 4 bases from J, the junction contained 10 bases not matched to a gene. CDR3 nucleotides: TGTGCCAGCAGCGAAAAGACGGGAGGAATAGAGACCCAGTACTTC. This codes for CASSEKTGGIETQYF.

This clone was seen a single time. The V and J genes are TRBV6-5 and TRBJ1-2; D might be TRBD1 (6 bases). The V gene's germline CDR1 is MNHEY and CDR2 SVGAGI. The CDR3 extends over 15 amino acids. V lost 2 bases, J lost 2 bases, and 12 bases lay in between. CDR3 DNA: TGTGCCAGCAGTTACGCTACAGGGTTAAACTATGGCTACACCTTC. Translation: CASSYATGLNYGYTF.

This clone was detected once. The genes are TRBV9 and TRBJ2-5, with 8 bases that match TRBD2. The V and J ends lost 0 bases and 0 bases, in that order; junction bases with no gene match: 10. Per germline, CDR1 SGDLS and CDR2 YYNGEE. This CDR3 is 18 amino acids long. This chain's CDR3 is CASSVATTGGGYQETQYF. The CDR3 region has the DNA TGTGCCAGCAGCGTAGCTACGACCGGGGGGGGGTACCAAGAGACCCAGTACTTC. Full variable domain (missing parts from reference TRBV9 and TRBJ2-5): DSGVTQTPKHLITATGQRVTLRCSPRSGDLSVYWYQQSLDQGLQFLIQYYNGEERAKGNILERFSAQQFPDLHSELNLSSLELGDSALYFCASSVATTGGGYQETQYFGPGTRLLVL.

V is TRBV7-9 and J is TRBJ1-2; 10 nucleotides align to TRBD1. Germline V gives CDR1 SEHNR, CDR2 FQNEAQ (reference sequence). V was pared by 0 bases and J by 3 bases, with 7 bases of the junction left unmatched. The CDR3 runs to 17 residues. The chain's CDR3 is CASSLALGQGTDYGYTF. DNA for the CDR3: TGTGCCAGCAGCTTAGCGCTGGGACAGGGGACTGACTATGGCTACACCTTC.

This clone has more than one count but fewer than ten. The J gene is TRBJ2-7, the V gene TRBV7-2; possible D gene TRBD1, 6 bases. CDR3 size: 15 residues. Trimming took off 4 bases at V and 0 bases at J, with 13 bases between the two ends. The germline V gene encodes CDR1 SGHTA and CDR2 FQGNSA. The CDR3 bases are TGTGCCAGCAGCTATGTGGGACAAACCTCCTACGAGCAGTACTTC. Its translation: CASSYVGQTSYEQYF.

The rearrangement uses TRBV30 and TRBJ1-1; perhaps TRBD1 as D (6 bases). The CDR3 sequence is 13 residues long. The germline CDR1 and CDR2 sequences are GTSNPN and SVGIG (reference sequence). V was shortened by 5 bases and J by 12 bases, with 22 bases between the two germline ends. The DNA for the CDR3 is TGTGCCTGGTTTGGGTGGTTAGGACAGAAAACTTTCTTT. Its protein is CAWFGWLGQKTFF.

The chain is built from TRBV5-6 and TRBJ2-7, with D maybe TRBD2 (5 bases). Germline CDR1 reads SGHDT; CDR2 reads YYEEEE. The CDR3 runs to 17 residues. The ends were cut back, 4 bases at V and 2 bases at J, with 22 bases in the middle. In DNA, the CDR3 is TGTGCCAGCAGCCAGGCCCTACTAGGGATTCCCACCTACGAGCAGTACTTC. Translated: CASSQALLGIPTYEQYF. Full variable domain (rest looked up from reference TRBV5-6 and TRBJ2-7): DAGVTQSPTHLIKTRGQQVTLRCSPKSGHDTVSWYQQALGQGPQFIFQYYEEEERQRGNFPDRFSGHQFPNYSSELNVNALLLGDSALYLCASSQALLGIPTYEQYFGPGTRLTVT.

V gene TRBV2 combines with J gene TRBJ2-3, with D maybe TRBD1 (6 bases). CDR3 size: 15 residues. V lost 3 bases, J lost 0 bases, and 10 bases lay in between. Germline loops: CDR1 SNHLY, CDR2 FYNNEI. The CDR3 loop is CASSDRGSSTDTQYF. The CDR3 DNA reads as TGTGCCAGCAGTGACAGGGGTTCTAGCACAGATACGCAGTATTTT.

This chain links TRBV4-3 with TRBJ2-1, with TRBD2 identical over 9 bases. V dropped 4 bases and J dropped 6; count of bases not matched to a gene: 7. The germline V gene encodes CDR1 LGHNA and CDR2 YSLEER. The CDR3 is 15 amino acids. CDR3 region: CASSRGLASVNEQFF. In DNA, the CDR3 is TGCGCCAGCAGCCGGGGACTAGCAAGCGTCAATGAGCAGTTCTTC.

The chain is built from TRBV20-1 and TRBJ2-1; D not resolved. The CDR3 is 11 residues long. Per the germline V gene, CDR1 is DFQATT and CDR2 is SNEGSKA (reference sequence). Trimming stripped 3 bases from V and 9 bases from J, with 9 bases between. This chain's CDR3 is CSASGFGEQFF. CDR3 in DNA: TGCAGTGCTAGCGGGTTCGGTGAGCAGTTCTTC.

This clone was seen only a few times. Other DNA sequences in the same sample also yield this CDR3. J is TRBJ1-1 and V is TRBV5-1; the match to TRBD1 covers 7 bases. The CDR3 spans 14 residues. Germline-derived CDR1 and CDR2 are SGHRS and YFSETQ. V was pared by 0 bases and J by 3 bases, with 2 bases of the junction left unmatched. The CDR3 is CASSLAGGYTEAFF. The DNA for the CDR3 is TGCGCCAGCAGCTTGGCAGGGGGGTACACTGAAGCTTTCTTT. The full variable domain, its missing parts supplied by reference TRBV5-1 and TRBJ1-1, is KAGVTQTPRYLIKTRGQQVTLSCSPISGHRSVSWYQQTPGQGLQFLFEYFSETQRNKGNFPGRFSGRQFSNSRSEMNVSTLELGDSALYLCASSLAGGYTEAFFGQGTRLTVV.

V usage is TRBV2 and J usage is TRBJ1-1; tentative D call: TRBD1 (6 bases). The CDR3 is made up of 14 amino acids. The germline V gene has CDR1 SNHLY and CDR2 FYNNEI. The V and J ends lost 6 bases and 0 bases respectively, with 11 bases between them. The CDR3 here is CASRRTEMNTEAFF. CDR3 nucleotide sequence: TGTGCCAGCAGGAGGACAGAGATGAACACTGAAGCTTTCTTT.

The gene calls are TRBV5-1 and TRBJ1-3; tentatively, D is TRBD1 (5 bases). The CDR3 has 15 residues. The V gene lost 0 bases and the J gene lost 2 bases, with 9 bases spanning the gap. Germline V lookup: CDR1 SGHRS, CDR2 YFSETQ. The DNA of the CDR3 is TGCGCCAGCAGCTTGGTTCAGGGAACTGGAAACACCATATATTTT. As protein: CASSLVQGTGNTIYF.